Described below is a single TCR beta chain sequence and its context. Its specific antigen is unknown. No base qualities exist here, and no much larger clone lies one base off it. The data were taken from a study of T cell responses to AZD1222 COVID-19 vaccine (dated by TCRdb to the early 2020s). For context, the study as a whole: AZD1222 recipients whose second dose came at about 4 weeks and those whose second dose came at about 12 weeks were combined into one group, since spike-specific TCR depth and breadth did not differ between the two schedules. A total of more than 230 trial participants underwent TCR sequencing, of whom approximately 200 had received two doses of AZD1222 and some 25 had received two doses of the MenACWY control vaccine. Enrollment into the trials was organized by age into subgroups of 18-55, 56-69 and 70-plus years, and those subgroups contained approximately 150, 30 and 60 TCR-sequenced participants, respectively. Broad study findings and their caveats: No day 14 peak-response samples were available, so repertoires were characterized only after the peak T cell response. Reportedly, almost half of the unique spike-specific TCRs recognized epitopes lying outside the regions that are mutated in the B.1.351 and B.1.1.7 variants. After two AZD1222 doses, spike-specific TCR breadth and depth were significantly higher than at day 0 and than in MenACWY recipients. In the small 56-69-year group, the increase in depth fell short of significance, most likely because of low power. Conclusions about previously exposed vaccinees are limited, since just a handful of AZD1222 recipients were seropositive for SARS-CoV-2 at baseline. Most participants were white British and females outnumbered males, and the authors suggested that clonal diversity may have been underestimated. The whole spike protein was spanned by vaccine-associated CD4 TCRs, and dominant responses were seen in regions 160-218 and 743-854.

The CDR3 regions of human TCRbeta chains were analyzed by immunosequencing. As for the original processing: Repertoire TCRs were checked for matches against a reference library of SARS-CoV-2-specific TCRs that had been generated using the MIRA antigen-specificity platform. Breadth was defined as the fraction of unique TCRs that were SARS-CoV-2-associated, and depth was defined as the fraction of total T cells that were SARS-CoV-2-associated. Using the MIRA data, each spike-specific TCR was assigned both to the spike region to which the TCR was reactive and to a CD4 or CD8 class. Log10-transformed breadth and depth values were compared by one-way ANOVA with Sidak's multiple comparisons tests. TCRdb retrieved this table from immuneACCESS and kept in-frame rearrangements only. Not all clones are present; in checked studies, unresolved V genes account for under half, and no reason is known for the remainder. V, J and clone size are taken as reported in that table, and D and trimming were inferred from the DNA itself. In all, the sample holds around 100,000 clones, and around nine tenths of those were seen once. Roughly 15% of the sample belongs to the ten largest clones.

The time point tag for this specimen amounts to: baseline before first vaccination. Samples from vaccinated people were obtained from the UK trials COV001 and COV002, which included a single-blind randomized controlled phase 2/3 trial of AZD1222 (ChAdOx1 nCoV-19) in healthy adults. For TCRbeta chain sequencing, PBMC samples were collected from trial participants at day 0 and at day 28 after the second dose. Sequencing was performed on peripheral blood, taken on day 0 of AZD1222 vaccination. The source of this sequence is an adult in good health.

The CDR3 region reads CASSSWGLGNTIYF. The nucleotide sequence is TGTGCCAGCAGCTCCTGGGGGTTAGGAAACACCATATATTTT. The rearrangement combines TRBV7-2 with TRBJ1-3; TRBD1 is a weak D gene call, 5 bases matching. The CDR3 spans 14 residues, from the cysteine through the phenylalanine. Of all the DNA, just the CDR3 is kept, 42 bases in frame from base 1. Trimming at the junction amounts to 4 bases on V and 4 bases on J, and the germline ends lie 11 bases apart. The germline V gene provides CDR1 SGHTA and CDR2 FQGNSA.